These 16 T cell receptor beta chains were all obtained from the same sample, sequenced in a study of early T cells in non-severe SARS-CoV-2 infection. In TCRdb, the 5' RACE reads were re-called with MiXCR into one record per CDR3 protein. The table shows around 55,000 distinct CDR3 sequences, with roughly an eighth occurring only once. Material: whole blood. These receptors came from an adult who was a healthcare worker with PCR-confirmed SARS-CoV-2 infection or an uninfected control (not recorded which).

Note on this clonotype: Being one base from a much bigger clone, this may be a read error. This CDR3 is missing its conserved last phenylalanine or tryptophan, likely due to a read error. The V call is TRBV5-1, the J call TRBJ1-1; D is perhaps TRBD1 (5 bases). The germline V gene encodes CDR1 SGHRS and CDR2 YFSETQ. The CDR3 has 16 residues. V shed 3 bases and J shed 2 bases, with 17 bases lying between them. CDR3 amino acids: CASSWDPGATNTEAFL. CDR3 in DNA: TGCGCCAGCAGCTGGGACCCCGGGGCTACTAACACTGAAGCTTTCCTT.

This clonotype has at least ten counts. The chain links TRBV27 to TRBJ1-1; D remains unclear. The ends were cut back, 4 bases at V and 5 bases at J, with 14 bases in the middle. The germline gives CDR1 MNHEY, CDR2 SMNVEV (reference sequence). The CDR3 has 14 residues. CDR3: CASSYSPGGTEAFF. CDR3 bases: TGTGCCAGCAGTTACTCTCCTGGTGGGACTGAAGCTTTCTTT.

This clonotype came up a few times. The chain uses TRBV11-2 and TRBJ2-2; D could derive from TRBD1 or TRBD2 (5 bases each). Germline V CDR1 and CDR2: SGHAT, FQNNGV. The CDR3 has 16 amino acids. V lost 5 bases and J lost 3, with 16 bases in between. This CDR3 is CASSPRAVEDTGELFF. In DNA form, the CDR3 reads TGTGCCAGCAGCCCCAGGGCAGTGGAGGACACCGGGGAGCTGTTTTTT.

This clonotype was seen at least ten times. V usage is TRBV7-2 and J usage is TRBJ2-3; no clear D. The germline V and J ends were trimmed by 5 bases and 4 bases, with 25 bases remaining between them. Germline CDR1 reads SGHTA; CDR2 reads FQGNSA. The CDR3 runs 18 residues. CDR3 sequence reads: CASSPFPESEPLSDTQYF. The CDR3 DNA reads TGTGCCAGCAGCCCCTTTCCCGAGAGCGAGCCCCTCTCAGATACGCAGTATTTT.

There are a few counts of this clonotype. The chain uses TRBV10-3 and TRBJ2-7; D gene uncertain. This CDR3 contains 12 residues. Trimming removed 2 bases at V and 6 bases at J, with 8 bases between. In germline, CDR1 is ENHRY, CDR2 SYGVKD. The CDR3 is CAISEPGTEQYF. CDR3 in DNA: TGTGCCATCAGTGAGCCAGGAACCGAGCAGTACTTC.

This clonotype has a count of ten or more. The chain employs TRBV10-1 and TRBJ2-1; D possibly matches TRBD1 or TRBD2 (5 bases each). Looked up from germline, CDR1 is WNHNN and CDR2 is SYGVQD (reference sequence). This CDR3 comprises 15 residues. Trimming stripped 0 bases from V and 6 bases from J, with 12 bases between. Here the CDR3 DNA reads TGCGCCAGCAGTGAGTCCGAGGGGTACCTCAATGAGCAGTTCTTC. It codes for CASSESEGYLNEQFF.

This clonotype was detected only a few times. The genes are TRBV11-2 and TRBJ2-4; 8 bases map to TRBD1. V was clipped by 1 base and J by 0 bases; unmatched bases: 11. CDR3 size: 19 residues. Germline CDR1 SGHAT, CDR2 FQNNGV. The CDR3 sequence is CASSLGSGGSLTAKNIQYF. CDR3 DNA: TGTGCCAGCAGCTTAGGATCAGGGGGCTCCCTCACAGCCAAAAACATTCAGTACTTC.

This clonotype was recorded a few times. The chain recombines TRBV10-2 with TRBJ2-3; unclear D gene. V was shortened by 3 bases and J by 5 bases, with 3 bases between the two germline ends. The CDR3 totals 11 residues. Germline V lookup: CDR1 WSHSY, CDR2 SAAADI. CDR3 in amino acids: CASSEGDTQYF. The DNA of the CDR3 is TGCGCCAGCAGTGAAGGAGATACGCAGTATTTT.

There are many counts of this clonotype. The chain links TRBV27 to TRBJ2-7; no firm D call. The germline CDR1 and CDR2 sequences are MNHEY and SMNVEV (reference sequence). V lost 3 bases, J lost 3 bases, and 12 bases lay in between. The CDR3 contains 14 residues. DNA of the CDR3: TGTGCCAGCAGTTTTGAGTTCTCGGACTACGAGCAGTACTTC. Translated, it gives CASSFEFSDYEQYF.

This chain links TRBV27 with TRBJ2-4; D remains ambiguous. The CDR3 runs to 14 residues. The ends were cut back, 2 bases at V and 4 bases at J, with 9 bases in the middle. Germline V CDR1 and CDR2: MNHEY, SMNVEV (reference sequence). CDR3 region: CASSLDMGKNIQYF. DNA for the CDR3: TGTGCCAGCAGTTTAGACATGGGGAAAAACATTCAGTACTTC.

This clonotype has only a few counts. This rearrangement joins TRBV15 to TRBJ1-2, with D possibly matching TRBD1 (5 bases). The CDR3 sequence is 14 residues long. CDR1 is LNHNV, CDR2 YYDKDF, per germline (reference sequence). V lost 3 bases to trimming and J lost 4 bases, with 12 bases between them. For the CDR3, the DNA is TGTGCCACCAGCAGCCGAGTTCAGGGCTATGGCTACACCTTC. Amino acids: CATSSRVQGYGYTF.

In its sample, this clonotype was seen many times. The V call is TRBV18, the J call TRBJ1-6; the D is unclear. V was shortened by 3 bases and J by 8 bases, with 14 bases between the two germline ends. This CDR3 has 15 residues. The germline gives CDR1 KGHSH, CDR2 LQKENI. This CDR3 reads CASSPFSGRDSPLHF. The CDR3 DNA follows: TGTGCCAGCTCACCTTTCAGCGGTCGGGATTCACCCCTCCACTTT.

CDR3 in amino acids: CASSYSGKIGELFF. CDR3 DNA sequence: TGTGCCAGCAGTTACTCCGGAAAGATCGGGGAGCTGTTTTTT. The gene calls are TRBV6-5 and TRBJ2-2; no reliable D call. There are 14 residues in the CDR3. Trimming removed 0 bases from V and 7 bases from J, with 9 bases in between. CDR1 and CDR2 from the germline V gene are MNHEY and SVGAGI.

V is TRBV7-9 and J is TRBJ2-7; D is unclear. The germline CDR1 and CDR2 sequences are SEHNR and FQNEAQ (reference sequence). V was clipped by 3 bases and J by 2 bases, with 14 bases between them. The CDR3 covers 15 residues. This chain's CDR3 is CASSFIREGAYEQYF. The CDR3 DNA reads as TGTGCCAGCAGCTTCATTCGCGAAGGAGCCTACGAGCAGTACTTC.

This clonotype was found many times. The V and J genes are TRBV12-3 or TRBV12-4 and TRBJ1-2; 9 bases are a match to TRBD1. Trimming took 7 bases from V and 3 from J; bases not matched to a gene: 15. CDR3 length: 17 residues. CDR3 loop: CASTLGLPGQGYYGYTF. The CDR3 nucleotides are TGTGCCAGCACCCTCGGATTACCGGGACAGGGATACTATGGCTACACCTTC.

This clonotype was recorded at least ten times. This rearrangement joins TRBV7-9 to TRBJ1-2; D remains unclear. Trimming cost V 5 bases and J 5 bases, with 12 bases left between them. The CDR3 is 13 amino acids. Germline CDR1 reads SEHNR; CDR2 reads FQNEAQ (reference sequence). The chain's CDR3 is CASSPQDQYGYTF. The CDR3 bases are TGTGCCAGCAGCCCACAAGACCAGTATGGCTACACCTTC.